This is a list of T cell receptor beta chains from one sample in a study of blood T cell repertoires in COVID-19. Produced via immunoSEQ multiplex PCR; TCRdb's table is partial and in-frame only. The sample consists of about 270,000 clones, approximately 80% of them appearing once. The sample consisted of peripheral blood. The receptor set was obtained from a human donor in a cohort sampled during active COVID-19. CDR3s leave out the opening cysteine and the closing phenylalanine or tryptophan. The order of the fields is J gene, clone size, V gene, CDR3 protein. A row's size may be missing; if present it is once, few, many or a size class.

TRBJ2-5 NA TRBV4-1 ASSQDGRTSLETQY
TRBJ1-1 NA TRBV28 ASRGTGVFYTEAF
TRBJ1-4 NA TRBV5-1 ASSSTGATNEKLF
TRBJ2-7 NA TRBV6-5 ASSPGTGGMGQY
TRBJ2-7 NA TRBV11-2 ASSNSGTEEWKGQY
TRBJ2-7 few TRBV7-8 ASSHVVAEQY
TRBJ1-5 NA TRBV14 ASSESGFQPQH
TRBJ2-3 NA TRBV12-5 ASGLGTETDTQY
TRBJ1-1 few TRBV11-2 ASSWDSQNTEAF
TRBJ2-3 NA TRBV5-1 ASSLDGGPDTQY
TRBJ2-2 NA TRBV11-2 ASSLGRFANTGELF
TRBJ2-3 NA TRBV7-8 ASSSQRLAGAPSTDTQY
TRBJ1-1 NA TRBV7-6 ASSSYRGTEAF
TRBJ1-3 NA TRBV7-2 ASSLWSTGGGTIY
TRBJ2-5 NA TRBV5-4 ASSLKNGQETQY